The TCR beta chain described here comes from a study of regulatory T cells in long-lasting Graves disease. Construction of TCR beta libraries relied on iRepertoire HTBI primers and on Arm-PCR targeting CDR3 regions. One entry per CDR3 protein results from TCRdb running MiXCR on the multiplex PCR reads. Of 450,000 or so distinct CDR3 sequences in the sample, less than 25% were seen once. This sample's time point: persistent/refractory GD, antithyroid drugs over 5 years with positive TRAb. PBMCs were the source of the RNA used for TCR sequencing. CDR1 and CDR2 (germline): MNHNS, SASEGT. Deletions cut 2 bases from V and 3 bases from J, with 8 bases between. The CDR3 is 14 amino acids. Study-wide results and caveats: The small sample size may have reduced accuracy.

This clonotype was counted between two and nine times. What it recognizes is unknown. The chain has TRBV6-1 and TRBJ2-1; D is unclear. Specimen: peripheral blood mononuclear cells (PBMCs), collected when the disease was refractory, from a patient treated with antithyroid drugs. The sequence came from a female donor with Graves disease. CDR3: CASSEFGVYNEQFF. The CDR3 bases are TGTGCCAGCAGTGAATTTGGCGTCTACAATGAGCAGTTCTTC.